What follows is one TCR beta chain and its context. The CDR3 sequence is 16 residues long. Trimming cost V 3 bases and J 6 bases; bases outside gene matches: 11. The germline gives CDR1 GTSNPN, CDR2 SVGIG (reference sequence). The record originates from a study of blood T cell repertoires in COVID-19. Some clones are missing from TCRdb's copy, which holds only in-frame ones; the method was immunoSEQ multiplex PCR. The profile shows approximately 150,000 clones, roughly 84% of them singletons. The chain combines TRBV30 with TRBJ2-3, with 11 bases fitting TRBD2. The sequenced material came from peripheral blood. This clonotype originated in a man aged 60 to 75 with acute or convalescent COVID-19. The DNA for the CDR3 is TGTGCCTGGAGGTCATGGGTAGCGGGAGGGATGGATACGCAGTATTTT. Residues: CAWRSWVAGGMDTQYF.